This passage covers 8 T cell receptor beta chains from one sample sequenced in a study of cytotoxic CD8 clonotypes in ibrutinib-treated CLL. Method: immunoSEQ multiplex PCR; TCRdb's copy keeps in-frame clones and lacks some. The sample holds around 29,000 clones; around three quarters are singletons and the top ten take about 54%. The sequencing here drew on PBMCs, taken after 24 months of ibrutinib treatment. The receptor source for this set is a human donor with chronic lymphocytic leukemia.

V is TRBV28 and J is TRBJ1-3; 9 bases are a match to TRBD1. J was trimmed by 7 bases and V by 6 bases; bases with no gene match: 10. The V gene's germline CDR1 is MDHEN and CDR2 SYDVKM. This CDR3 region has 15 residues. The CDR3 DNA reads TGTGCCAGCAGCCGGAGACAGGGGGGTGGTAACACCATATATTTT. Translated: CASSRRQGGGNTIYF.

The genes are TRBV29-1 and TRBJ1-2; D is unclear. Trimming removed 3 bases at V and 13 bases at J, with 12 bases between. This CDR3 spans 10 amino acids. Germline V gives CDR1 SQVTM, CDR2 ANQGSEA. CDR3 DNA sequence: TGCAGCGTTGACAGACGTTGGCGCACCTTC. Translated, it gives CSVDRRWRTF.

This clone was picked up one time. The V call is TRBV5-1, the J call TRBJ2-3; D not resolved. Germline CDR1 reads SGHRS; CDR2 reads YFSETQ. The CDR3 contains 14 residues. V dropped 5 bases and J dropped 0 bases, with 10 bases sitting between them. CDR3 in amino acids: CASSSRRSTDTQYF. CDR3 DNA: TGCGCCAGCAGTTCTCGGCGAAGCACAGATACGCAGTATTTT.

A single count supports this clone. The chain is built from TRBV6-5 and TRBJ1-4, with 9 nucleotides matching TRBD1. V shed 6 bases and J 8 bases; nucleotides not matched to a gene: 7. This CDR3 region has 14 residues. The germline CDR1 and CDR2 sequences are MNHEY and SVGAGI. The CDR3 region is CASSPDRGREKLFF. For the CDR3, the DNA is TGTGCCAGCAGCCCGGACAGGGGAAGGGAAAAACTGTTTTTT.

J is TRBJ2-1 and V is TRBV15; D not resolved. CDR3 size: 13 residues. Trimming took off 0 bases at V and 7 bases at J, with 7 bases between the two ends. Germline CDR1 LNHNV, CDR2 YYDKDF (reference sequence). The CDR3 here is CATSRDLVNEQFF. The CDR3 DNA follows: TGTGCCACCAGCAGAGACCTGGTAAATGAGCAGTTCTTC.

V and J are TRBV19 and TRBJ2-5, with D possibly being TRBD1 (6 bases). Trimming left V 3 bases short and J 2 bases short, with 13 bases between. Looked up from germline, CDR1 is LNHDA and CDR2 is SQIVND (reference sequence). This CDR3 is 15 amino acids long. The CDR3 loop reads CASSIARQAQETQYF. The CDR3 nucleotides read TGTGCCAGTAGTATTGCGCGACAGGCACAAGAGACCCAGTACTTC.

The table lists this clone with a count of one. The J gene is TRBJ1-1, the V gene TRBV7-6; 8 bases map to TRBD1. Germline V gene lookup returns CDR1 SGHVS and CDR2 FNYEAQ. This CDR3 region has 17 residues. The V and J ends lost 4 bases and 4 bases, in that order; junction bases with no gene match: 14. The CDR3 DNA reads TGTGCCAGCAGCTCGACCTCTCCCAGGGGGCGCGGCACTGAAGCTTTCTTT. Its protein product is CASSSTSPRGRGTEAFF. The complete variable domain, with remaining parts taken from reference TRBV7-6 and TRBJ1-1, reads GAGVSQSPRYKVTKRGQDVALRCDPISGHVSLYWYRQALGQGPEFLTYFNYEAQQDKSGLPNDRFSAERPEGSISTLTIQRTEQRDSAMYRCASSSTSPRGRGTEAFFGQGTRLTVV.

The V gene is TRBV1, the J gene TRBJ1-5; TRBD1, the table's D call, lacks a check against the DNA. TRBV1 is a listed pseudogene. This CDR3 has 18 residues. CDR3 DNA: TGCACCAGCAGCCGTCGTCGGCCGGGACAGGGATCGGACCAGCCCCAGCATTTT. This codes for CTSSRRRPGQGSDQPQHF.